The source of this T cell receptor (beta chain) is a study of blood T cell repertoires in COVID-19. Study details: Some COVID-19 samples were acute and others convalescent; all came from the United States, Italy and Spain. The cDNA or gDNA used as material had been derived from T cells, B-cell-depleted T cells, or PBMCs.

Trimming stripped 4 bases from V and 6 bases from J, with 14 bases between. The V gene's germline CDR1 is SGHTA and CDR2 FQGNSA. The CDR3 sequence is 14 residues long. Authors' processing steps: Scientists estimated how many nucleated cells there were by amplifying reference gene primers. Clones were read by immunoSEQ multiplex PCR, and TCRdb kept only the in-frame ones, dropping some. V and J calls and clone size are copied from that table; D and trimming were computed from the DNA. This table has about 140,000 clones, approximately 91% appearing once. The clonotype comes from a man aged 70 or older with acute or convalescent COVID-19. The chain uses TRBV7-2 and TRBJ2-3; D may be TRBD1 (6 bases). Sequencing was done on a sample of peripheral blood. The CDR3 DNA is TGTGCCAGCAGCTCTAGATGGGGACACGATACGCAGTATTTT. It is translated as CASSSRWGHDTQYF.